Below are 30 T cell receptor beta chains sequenced from a single sample in a study of neurological immune-mediated disorders. From the 5' RACE reads, TCRdb called clonotypes with MiXCR, one entry per CDR3 protein. The data show tens of thousands of distinct CDR3 sequences, with around 7% seen just once and around 6% held by the top ten. Material: CD4+ T cells from blood. The receptors here all came from a middle-aged man in good health.

This clonotype was observed many times. The V and J genes are TRBV18 and TRBJ2-2, with no clear D. The CDR3 extends over 15 amino acids. V shed 3 bases and J shed 0 bases, with 8 bases lying between them. The germline gives CDR1 KGHSH, CDR2 LQKENI. The CDR3 loop is CASSPGNTNTGELFF. CDR3 DNA: TGTGCCAGCTCACCGGGCAACACGAACACCGGGGAGCTGTTTTTT.

This clonotype was seen many times. The rearrangement links TRBV20-1 to TRBJ1-5; D ambiguous. Germline lookup yields CDR1 DFQATT and CDR2 SNEGSKA (reference sequence). This CDR3 contains 13 residues. V lost 3 bases to trimming and J lost 3 bases, with 9 bases between them. The CDR3 region has the DNA TGCAGTGCTAGTAGTAATTCCAATCAGCCCCAGCATTTT. Residues: CSASSNSNQPQHF.

The table lists this clonotype with many counts. This rearrangement joins TRBV29-1 to TRBJ2-5; TRBD2 matches 7 bases. Germline V lookup: CDR1 SQVTM, CDR2 ANQGSEA. The CDR3 has 11 amino acids. V lost 6 bases to trimming and J lost 5 bases; unmatched junction nucleotides: 3. CDR3 sequence (DNA): TGCAGCGTGGGAGGGCAGGAGACCCAGTACTTC. Protein: CSVGGQETQYF.

This clonotype appeared many times. V gene TRBV28 combines with J gene TRBJ2-3; D is possibly TRBD1 (5 bases). The CDR3 contains 16 residues. CDR1 and CDR2 from the germline V gene are MDHEN and SYDVKM. Trimming left V 0 bases short and J 1 base short, with 11 bases between. The CDR3 here is CASSLWGRAGTDTQYF. The CDR3 coding sequence is TGTGCCAGCAGTTTATGGGGCAGGGCTGGCACAGATACGCAGTATTTT.

This clonotype has ten or more counts. This chain uses TRBV20-1 with TRBJ2-6; possibly TRBD1 for D (6 bases). The CDR3 has 14 residues. CDR1 is DFQATT, CDR2 SNEGSKA, per germline (reference sequence). V gave up 3 bases and J gave up 1 base, with 7 bases separating them. The DNA for the CDR3 is TGCAGTGCTAGGGACAGATCTGGGGCCAACGTCCTGACTTTC. The encoded protein is CSARDRSGANVLTF.

This clonotype is medium-sized by share. V usage is TRBV10-3 and J usage is TRBJ2-7; TRBD2 matches 14 bases. The CDR3 sequence is 14 residues long. Germline CDR1 reads ENHRY; CDR2 reads SYGVKD. The V and J ends lost 6 bases and 7 bases, in that order; junction bases with no gene match: 5. CDR3 nucleotides: TGTGCCATCAGCACCGGGACTAGCGGGGGAGAGCAGTACTTC. It yields the protein CAISTGTSGGEQYF.

This clonotype was seen repeatedly, ten times or more. V usage is TRBV6-5 and J usage is TRBJ1-1, with D perhaps TRBD1 (6 bases). Per germline, CDR1 MNHEY and CDR2 SVGAGI. The CDR3 length is 13 residues. Trimming stripped 2 bases from V and 5 bases from J, with 9 bases between. CDR3 sequence reads: CASSYRGGTEAFF. In DNA, the CDR3 is TGTGCCAGCAGTTACAGGGGGGGAACTGAAGCTTTCTTT.

In its sample, this clonotype was seen many times. The CDR3 DNA reads as TGTGCCAGCAGCTTACGCCTGGCAGGGCTCTCTGGGGCCAACGTCCTGACTTTC. This translates into CASSLRLAGLSGANVLTF. The chain uses TRBV7-2 and TRBJ2-6, with D maybe TRBD1 (5 bases). Germline assignment: CDR1 SGHTA and CDR2 FQGNSA. This CDR3 spans 18 amino acids. Trimming took 2 bases from V and 0 from J, leaving 14 bases between them. Based on the CDR3 plus reference TRBV7-2 and TRBJ2-6, the full variable domain is GAGVSQSPSNKVTEKGKDVELRCDPISGHTALYWYRQSLGQGLEFLIYFQGNSAPDKSGLPSDRFSAERTGGSVSTLTIQRTQQEDSAVYLCASSLRLAGLSGANVLTFGAGSRLTVL.

At least ten counts were recorded for this clonotype. The chain recombines TRBV5-1 with TRBJ2-7; possibly TRBD1 or TRBD2 for D (5 bases each). The CDR3 spans 14 residues. V lost 0 bases, J lost 3 bases, and 10 bases lay in between. Germline V gene sequence: CDR1 SGHRS, CDR2 YFSETQ. CDR3 residues: CASSLGDGNYEQYF. The CDR3, as DNA: TGCGCCAGCAGCTTGGGGGACGGAAACTACGAGCAGTACTTC.

This clonotype was detected ten times or more. V and J are TRBV9 and TRBJ2-7; maybe TRBD1 (6 bases). The CDR3 spans 16 residues. Trimming removed 4 bases at V and 3 bases at J, with 20 bases between. Per germline, CDR1 SGDLS and CDR2 YYNGEE. The CDR3 DNA is TGTGCCAGCAGCATCCAGGGGTCCCCTTCAATCTACGAGCAGTACTTC. Translation gives CASSIQGSPSIYEQYF.

In this sample, this clonotype turned up a few times. This chain connects TRBV12-3 or TRBV12-4 to TRBJ2-3; the D gene is possibly TRBD2 (6 bases). V gave up 5 bases and J gave up 2 bases, with 14 bases separating them. This CDR3 spans 15 amino acids. For the CDR3, the DNA is TGTGCCAGCAGTCCAGCTAGCGCCTTCACAGATACGCAGTATTTT. It codes for CASSPASAFTDTQYF.

This clonotype was counted at least ten times. The rearrangement uses TRBV7-2 and TRBJ2-1; TRBD2 matches at 14 bases. Germline CDR1 reads SGHTA; CDR2 reads FQGNSA. The CDR3 length is 15 residues. Germline trimming cut 5 bases from V and 8 bases from J; bases unmatched to any gene: 5. CDR3 sequence reads: CASSLGTSGSDEQFF. The CDR3, as DNA: TGTGCCAGCAGCCTTGGGACTAGCGGGAGCGATGAGCAGTTCTTC.

V and J are TRBV18 and TRBJ1-4; tentative D call: TRBD1 (5 bases). Per germline, CDR1 KGHSH and CDR2 LQKENI. Trimming left V 8 bases short and J 5 bases short, with 12 bases between. There are 13 residues in the CDR3. The CDR3 sequence is CASTRDGNEKLFF. The CDR3 nucleotides are TGTGCCAGCACCAGGGACGGGAATGAAAAACTGTTTTTT.

This clonotype was detected ten times or more. The CDR3 spells CASSLVGTRMQYF. CDR3 DNA sequence: TGTGCCAGCAGCTTAGTAGGGACAAGGATGCAGTATTTT. The V gene is TRBV7-2, the J gene TRBJ2-3; a possible D gene is TRBD1 (6 bases). Germline CDR1 and CDR2: SGHTA and FQGNSA. V lost 1 base and J lost 11, with 13 bases in between. The CDR3 totals 13 residues.

This clonotype was seen at least ten times. This rearrangement joins TRBV14 to TRBJ2-1, with 11 bases matching TRBD2. The V gene end was trimmed by 0 bases and the J gene end by 7 bases; junction bases not matched to a gene: 8. Germline CDR1 reads SGHDN; CDR2 reads FVKESK. There are 17 residues in the CDR3. The CDR3 spells CASSQDFSGRADNEQFF. As DNA, the CDR3 is TGTGCCAGCAGCCAAGATTTTAGCGGGAGGGCCGATAATGAGCAGTTCTTC.

This clonotype was detected many times. The chain couples TRBV18 to TRBJ2-1, with D uncertain. V was clipped by 4 bases and J by 0 bases, with 10 bases between them. CDR1 is KGHSH, CDR2 LQKENI, per germline. The CDR3 has 15 amino acids. The CDR3 DNA follows: TGTGCCAGCTCACGGGTCGTCAACTCCTACAATGAGCAGTTCTTC. Its protein product is CASSRVVNSYNEQFF.

This chain joins TRBV20-1 and TRBJ2-1; D may correspond to TRBD1 or TRBD2 (5 bases each). From germline, CDR1 is DFQATT and CDR2 SNEGSKA (reference sequence). The V gene lost 2 bases and the J gene lost 9 bases, with 17 bases spanning the gap. The length of the CDR3 is 14 residues. The CDR3 DNA is TGCAGTGCTAGACGACCAGGACTTGGGGGTGAGCAGTTCTTC. Its translation is CSARRPGLGGEQFF.

This clonotype was counted ten times or more. This chain joins TRBV28 and TRBJ2-7, with 10 bases fitting TRBD2. The germline CDR1 and CDR2 sequences are MDHEN and SYDVKM. With 1 base clipped from V and 7 bases from J, the junction kept 7 bases outside the gene matches. The CDR3 totals 15 residues. The CDR3 here is CASSLYLAGAREQYF. The CDR3 bases are TGTGCCAGCAGTTTATATCTAGCGGGAGCTCGGGAGCAGTACTTC. The full variable domain, in which reference TRBV28 and TRBJ2-7 provide the parts outside the CDR3, is DVKVTQSSRYLVKRTGEKVFLECVQDMDHENMFWYRQDPGLGLRLIYFSYDVKMKEKGDIPEGYSVSREKKERFSLILESASTNQTSMYLCASSLYLAGAREQYFGPGTRLTVT.

This clonotype occurred many times. DNA for the CDR3: TGCAGTGCTAGAGATAAGAGGGTGGGGACTAGTCGTAATGAGCAGTTCTTC. Its translation is CSARDKRVGTSRNEQFF. This chain joins TRBV20-1 and TRBJ2-1; TRBD2 aligns across 8 bases. V shed 0 bases, J shed 7 bases, and the junction held 14 bases outside the gene matches. The germline V gene encodes CDR1 DFQATT and CDR2 SNEGSKA (reference sequence). The CDR3 sequence is 17 residues long.

This clonotype has at least ten counts. The rearrangement joins TRBV29-1 to TRBJ2-3, with D tentatively TRBD2 (6 bases). The CDR3 runs to 14 residues. The V and J ends lost 4 bases and 3 bases respectively, with 14 bases between them. CDR1 and CDR2 from the germline V gene are SQVTM and ANQGSEA. The CDR3 region is CSVGGRLVTDTQYF. CDR3 nucleotide sequence: TGCAGCGTTGGCGGGCGACTAGTTACAGATACGCAGTATTTT.

In its sample, this clonotype was seen many times. The rearrangement links TRBV12-3 or TRBV12-4 to TRBJ2-1, with TRBD1 matching over 8 bases. J gave up 5 bases and V 6 bases, and 9 bases lay outside the gene matches. CDR3 length: 15 amino acids. CDR3 in DNA: TGTGCCAGCAGCCCGGGACAGGCCGTCGACAATGAGCAGTTCTTC. Translated: CASSPGQAVDNEQFF.

This clonotype showed up many times. The chain links TRBV7-8 to TRBJ2-7, with D unresolved. Germline V gene data show CDR1 as SGHVS and CDR2 as FQNEAQ. Trimming removed 5 bases at V and 7 bases at J, with 21 bases between. The CDR3 contains 15 residues. CDR3 loop: CASSPALGVAGEQYF. As DNA, the CDR3 is TGTGCCAGCAGCCCCGCTCTTGGGGTAGCTGGGGAGCAGTACTTC.

This clonotype has at least ten counts. The chain recombines TRBV14 with TRBJ2-7; 7 bases agree with TRBD1. The CDR3 runs 16 residues. V was pared by 1 base and J by 1 base, with 7 bases of the junction left unmatched. Per the germline V gene, CDR1 is SGHDN and CDR2 is FVKESK. CDR3 in amino acids: CASSQGTGPSSYEQYF. The CDR3 bases are TGTGCCAGCAGCCAAGGGACAGGTCCTTCTTCCTACGAGCAGTACTTC. Full variable domain (outside the CDR3, taken from reference TRBV14 and TRBJ2-7): EAGVTQFPSHSVIEKGQTVTLRCDPISGHDNLYWYRRVMGKEIKFLLHFVKESKQDESGMPNNRFLAERTGGTYSTLKVQPAELEDSGVYFCASSQGTGPSSYEQYFGPGTRLTVT.

This clonotype has a count of ten or more. This chain joins TRBV5-5 and TRBJ2-7; 8 nucleotides agree with TRBD1. Looked up from germline, CDR1 is SGHKS and CDR2 is YYEKEE (reference sequence). The V and J ends lost 0 bases and 1 base, in that order; junction bases with no gene match: 3. CDR3 length equals 15 residues. CDR3 in DNA: TGTGCCAGCAGCTTGGGGCAGGGGGCGTCCTACGAGCAGTACTTC. It codes for CASSLGQGASYEQYF.

This clonotype was detected ten times or more. The rearrangement uses TRBV7-8 and TRBJ2-7; 8 nucleotides line up with TRBD2. There are 15 residues in the CDR3. J gave up 2 bases and V 0 bases, and 3 bases lay outside the gene matches. The germline gives CDR1 SGHVS, CDR2 FQNEAQ. The CDR3 protein is CASSLAAGGPYEQYF. In nucleotides, the CDR3 is TGTGCCAGCAGCTTAGCGGCGGGAGGACCCTACGAGCAGTACTTC.

This chain links TRBV20-1 with TRBJ2-5; TRBD2 matches 11 bases. The CDR3 sequence is 16 residues long. In germline, CDR1 is DFQATT, CDR2 SNEGSKA (reference sequence). Trimming cost V 1 base and J 5 bases; bases outside gene matches: 9. CDR3 nucleotide sequence: TGCAGTGCTAGAGGCCCCACTAGCGGGAGTATGGAGACCCAGTACTTC. This encodes CSARGPTSGSMETQYF.

This clonotype has at least ten counts. CDR3 nucleotides: TGTGCCAGCAGCCAAGATTTGGGTGGGGGGGCCAACAACTATGGCTACACCTTC. Protein product: CASSQDLGGGANNYGYTF. This chain links TRBV3-1 with TRBJ1-2; D perhaps matches TRBD1 (6 bases). Germline CDR1 and CDR2: LGHDT and YNNKEL (reference sequence). This CDR3 has 18 amino acids. V was clipped by 0 bases and J by 2 bases, with 19 bases between them.

This clonotype was detected ten times or more. This rearrangement joins TRBV6-2 or TRBV6-3 to TRBJ2-1; TRBD2 matches 9 bases. Unmatched junction bases numbered 8, after V lost 5 bases and J lost 9 bases. The CDR3 is made up of 14 amino acids. Germline CDR1 is MNHEY and CDR2 is SVGEGT. The CDR3 here is CASSLAGYGVEQFF. CDR3 nucleotide sequence: TGTGCCAGCAGTCTAGCGGGATACGGCGTTGAGCAGTTCTTC.

A word on this clonotype: A clone one base away is much larger, so this may be a read error. The chain recombines TRBV7-2 with TRBJ1-3; D is undetermined. The CDR3 covers 12 residues. Trimming took 5 bases from V and 4 from J, leaving 6 bases between them. Germline V CDR1 and CDR2: SGHTA, FQGNSA. CDR3 in DNA: TGTGCCAGCAGCACCTCCGGAAACACCATATATTTT. As protein: CASSTSGNTIYF.

This clonotype was found many times. The rearrangement uses TRBV6-5 and TRBJ1-2; D is undetermined. Trimming shortened V by 6 bases and J by 1 base, and 9 bases separated the two germline ends. The CDR3 covers 13 residues. The V gene's germline CDR1 is MNHEY and CDR2 SVGAGI. This chain's CDR3 is CASRPDGNYGYTF. CDR3 DNA: TGTGCCAGCAGACCGGACGGTAACTATGGCTACACCTTC.